This entry is about one T cell receptor (beta chain). Its antigen remains unidentified. This sample is part of a study of shared clonotypes between healthy human individuals. Looking at the study overall: The donor group consisted of two women and a few men, aged 18 to 49. Three plates each covered CD4 naive and memory; CD8 naive two, CD8 memory one. General observations from the study: The small donor group covered limited genetic and exposure diversity.

Trimming took 4 bases from V and 5 from J; bases not matched to a gene: 1. Germline V CDR1 and CDR2: SGHDN, FVKESK. The CDR3 is 12 amino acids. The protocol was immunoSEQ multiplex PCR, while the TCRdb copy is restricted to in-frame clones and leaves out a portion. Of about 340,000 clones in the sample, 70% to 75% were seen once. The clonotype originates from a man aged 30-40 years in good health. Sequencing was done on a sample of memory CD4+ T cells sorted from blood. Subset of the sample: CD45RA-negative fraction. The V call is TRBV14, the J call TRBJ2-5, with 7 bases fitting TRBD2. CDR3 coding DNA: TGTGCCAGCAGCCGAGCGGGGGAGACCCAGTACTTC. Residues: CASSRAGETQYF. Looking up the rest from reference TRBV14 and TRBJ2-5 gives the full variable domain: EAGVTQFPSHSVIEKGQTVTLRCDPISGHDNLYWYRRVMGKEIKFLLHFVKESKQDESGMPNNRFLAERTGGTYSTLKVQPAELEDSGVYFCASSRAGETQYFGPGTRLLVL.